These T cell receptor beta chains were read from a single sample in a study of T-cell memory formation after mild COVID-19. A single record per CDR3 protein comes from TCRdb applying MiXCR to the 5' RACE reads. The table shows roughly 600,000 distinct CDR3 sequences, with more than 15% occurring only once. Sequencing input: PBMCs or a T cell subset sorted from them (not recorded which). All receptors come from an adult woman who had mild COVID-19 (a few samples of this study predate the infection). Cell type and time point are not known. The CDR3 runs from the conserved cysteine through the conserved F or W. The D gene is left open where the match is weak. Not all rows give a size; the values are once, few, many and, for expanded clones, a class.

J gene,clone size,D gene,V gene,CDR3 DNA,CDR3 protein
TRBJ2-7,few,-,TRBV29-1,TGCAGCGTTGAATCCGCCTACGAGCAGTACTTC,CSVESAYEQYF
TRBJ2-7,-,-,TRBV5-1,TGCGCCAGCAGGGGTGGGAGCCCCTCCTACGAGCAGTACTTC,CASRGGSPSYEQYF
TRBJ1-2,-,-,TRBV5-1,TGCGCCAGCACGCAGGGGCTTAACTATGGCTACACCTTC,CASTQGLNYGYTF
TRBJ2-6,few,-,TRBV7-9,TGTGCCAGCAGAGCAGGCTCTGGGGCCAACGTCCTGACTTTC,CASRAGSGANVLTF
TRBJ1-4,-,TRBD1,TRBV2,TGTGCCAGCGGTGACAGGGGACGGAGTGAAAAACTGTTTTTT,CASGDRGRSEKLFF
TRBJ2-5,-,TRBD2,TRBV7-8,TGTGCCAGCAGCACGCGGGGGGATTGGGAGACCCAGTACTTC,CASSTRGDWETQYF
TRBJ2-1,-,-,TRBV7-2,TGTGCCAGCAGCTTAGGGGTCTGGGCGGACCATGAGCAGTTCTTC,CASSLGVWADHEQFF
TRBJ1-2,many,TRBD1,TRBV3-1,TGTGCCAGCAGCCGCGGGACAGCGGAGAACTATGGCTACACCTTC,CASSRGTAENYGYTF
TRBJ1-1,few,-,TRBV5-1,TGCGCCAGCATACCGCTCAGGGGTGAAGCTTTCTTT,CASIPLRGEAFF
TRBJ2-5,few,-,TRBV6-2/TRBV6-3,TGTGCCAGCAGTTACGCTGCCATTCAAGAGACCCAGTACTTC,CASSYAAIQETQYF
TRBJ2-5,-,-,TRBV24-1,TGTGCCACCAGTGATGCGGGACAGCAAGAGACCCAGTACTTC,CATSDAGQQETQYF
TRBJ1-1,-,-,TRBV25-1,TGTGCCAGCAGTGCCGAAATAGTCGAGATGAGGAACACTGAAGCTTTCTTT,CASSAEIVEMRNTEAFF
TRBJ2-2,few,-,TRBV7-2,TGTGCCACGAGTTCGAGACACCCGACCGGGGAGCTGTTTTTT,CATSSRHPTGELFF
TRBJ1-1,-,-,TRBV27,TGTGCCAGCAGTCCGCAGGTGGAGTCGACTGAAGCTTTCTTT,CASSPQVESTEAFF
TRBJ2-2,few,-,TRBV12-3/TRBV12-4,TGTGCCAGCAGTCCGGTATTCGGGGAGCTGTTTTTT,CASSPVFGELFF
TRBJ2-3,-,-,TRBV20-1,TGCAGTGCTAGAGACCCTCGGGGTATCACAGATACGCAGTATTTT,CSARDPRGITDTQYF
TRBJ2-7,-,TRBD1,TRBV29-1,TGCAGCGTTCGGAGGACAGGGGCTCACGAGCAGTACTTC,CSVRRTGAHEQYF
TRBJ1-1,-,-,TRBV12-3/TRBV12-4,TGTGCCAGCAGGAGCTGGCTAAGGACTGAAGCTTTCTTT,CASRSWLRTEAFF